The rows below give T cell receptor beta chains drawn from one sample of a study of blood T cell repertoires in COVID-19. Repertoires were generated with immunoSEQ multiplex PCR, while TCRdb's copy carries only in-frame clones and drops some. This sample has approximately 480,000 clones, with approximately 89% found just once. Sequenced: peripheral blood. The receptors were sampled from a man aged 18-30 years with COVID-19, enrolled during active disease. Each CDR3 is given with its conserved first and last residue.

V gene,J gene,CDR3 protein
TRBV7-2,TRBJ2-2,CASSYSGRARTGELFF
TRBV19,TRBJ2-3,CASSTPFDTQYF
TRBV6-1,TRBJ2-1,CASSDRLAEQFF
TRBV11-1,TRBJ2-1,CASSSDGQNSYNEQFF
TRBV28,TRBJ2-1,CASREGTGGRDEQFF
TRBV2,TRBJ2-1,CASSEGGRSYNEQFF
TRBV7-9,TRBJ2-2,CASSPQGAGELFF
TRBV5-5,TRBJ1-4,CASSSGQGARIASKLFF
TRBV7-2,TRBJ2-2,CASSWGLAGGAGELFF
TRBV19,TRBJ2-7,CASSIGLVMLPYEQYF
TRBV5-1,TRBJ2-7,CASSNVQATYEQYF
TRBV6-5,TRBJ2-7,CASSSAGTESYEQYF
TRBV5-5,TRBJ2-4,CASSYAGTSGRGNIQYF
TRBV5-1,TRBJ1-5,CASSPLQGSNQPQHF
TRBV3-1/TRBV3-2,TRBJ2-3,CASSPGTFTDTQYF
TRBV5-4,TRBJ2-4,CASSLGGQGIAKNIQYF
TRBV10-1,TRBJ2-1,CASSESPARAQFF
TRBV3-1/TRBV3-2,TRBJ2-1,CASSQDVVWHEQFF
TRBV19,TRBJ2-7,CASSMDLQVAREQYF
TRBV30,TRBJ2-5,CAWSRTDRQETQYF
TRBV9,TRBJ2-1,CASSVAKGTSSRWAYNEQFF
TRBV7-9,TRBJ1-1,CAGRAGNTEAFF
TRBV10-3,TRBJ2-1,CAISEVGGLSYNEQFF
TRBV18,TRBJ2-2,CASSPPGQGHTGELFF
TRBV7-9,TRBJ2-4,CASSSKRRKDIQYF
TRBV7-9,TRBJ2-3,CASSLGSGLAFNTQYF
TRBV5-4,TRBJ2-3,CASSPRHGETDTQYF
TRBV18,TRBJ1-4,CASSRAQGEKLFF
TRBV3-1/TRBV3-2,TRBJ2-7,CASSGTTVPSSYEQYF
TRBV6-5,TRBJ2-7,CASRAGGESSYEQYF
TRBV14,TRBJ2-1,CASSRLADYNEQFF
TRBV6-6,TRBJ1-1,CASSLPETGLTEAFF
TRBV11-2,TRBJ2-5,CASSFGTGGQETQYF
TRBV5-1,TRBJ1-2,CASSFLVGQNYGYTF
TRBV5-1,TRBJ2-1,CASSLVGQGAGEQFF
TRBV7-2,TRBJ1-1,CASRSSGQGNTEAFF
TRBV2,TRBJ1-4,CASSDRGINEKLFF
TRBV5-1,TRBJ2-5,CASSSTLDTSTQYF
TRBV4-1,TRBJ1-2,CASSQDIRNYGYTF